Below, 29 T cell receptor beta chains from the same sample are listed, as sequenced in a study of cytomegalovirus exposure and HLA in healthy donors. Both 60 Vbeta primers and 13 Jbeta primers went into the PCR. Generated by immunoSEQ multiplex PCR, the TCRdb table keeps only in-frame clones and is missing some. This sample has 100,000 to 150,000 clones, with approximately 80% found just once. What was sequenced was PBMCs. Receptors originate from a man aged 18 to 30 in good health and CMV-seronegative.

The genes are TRBV13 and TRBJ1-1, with TRBD1 identical over 8 bases. The CDR3 spans 15 residues. Germline V gene data show CDR1 as PRHDT and CDR2 as FYEKMQ (reference sequence). The J segment lost 6 bases and the V segment lost 5 bases, leaving 11 bases of the junction unmatched. CDR3 sequence reads: CASSGSGGDRAEAFF. In DNA form, the CDR3 reads TGTGCCAGCAGCGGCTCAGGGGGCGACAGGGCTGAAGCTTTCTTT.

The chain is built from TRBV7-9 and TRBJ1-2; weak D call: TRBD1 (5 bases). V was pared by 7 bases and J by 4 bases, with 16 bases between. The germline gives CDR1 SEHNR, CDR2 FQNEAQ (reference sequence). This CDR3 comprises 14 residues. CDR3 region: CASITPGTFYGYTF. CDR3 bases: TGTGCCAGCATAACCCCCGGGACTTTCTATGGCTACACCTTC.

The chain is built from TRBV7-8 and TRBJ2-1; 9 positions agree with TRBD2. With V trimmed by 1 base and J by 5 bases, 9 bases remained unmatched. The CDR3 is made up of 17 amino acids. Germline V gene data show CDR1 as SGHVS and CDR2 as FQNEAQ. The DNA for the CDR3 is TGTGCCAGCAGCTTAGGGGCGGCGGGGGGGATTAACAATGAGCAGTTCTTC. This translates into CASSLGAAGGINNEQFF. Filled out from reference TRBV7-8 and TRBJ2-1, the complete variable domain reads GAGVSQSPRYKVAKRGQDVALRCDPISGHVSLFWYQQALGQGPEFLTYFQNEAQLDKSGLPSDRFFAERPEGSVSTLKIQRTQQEDSAVYLCASSLGAAGGINNEQFFGPGTRLTVL.

The V call is TRBV19, the J call TRBJ1-6, with D uncertain. Germline V CDR1 and CDR2: LNHDA, SQIVND (reference sequence). This CDR3 contains 13 residues. The germline V and J ends were trimmed by 6 bases and 9 bases, with 12 bases remaining between them. The CDR3 DNA is TGTGCCAGTAGGTACAGTGACGGTTCACCCCTCCACTTT. Amino acid sequence: CASRYSDGSPLHF.

This clone was found a few times. J is TRBJ1-1 and V is TRBV5-1; 9 bases agree with TRBD1. Germline V gene sequence: CDR1 SGHRS, CDR2 YFSETQ. The CDR3 length is 15 residues. V was pared by 4 bases and J by 5 bases, with 9 bases of the junction left unmatched. The CDR3 DNA is TGCGCCAGCAGCCTGACTCCTGACAGGGGGACTGAAGCTTTCTTT. It translates to CASSLTPDRGTEAFF.

This clone occurred once. This chain connects TRBV5-6 to TRBJ1-4; D is possibly TRBD1 (6 bases). The V end was cut by 2 bases, the J end by 7 bases, with 6 bases between. The germline CDR1 and CDR2 sequences are SGHDT and YYEEEE. The CDR3 loop spans 12 amino acids. The DNA of the CDR3 is TGTGCCAGCAGCTTAGGGGGTGAAAAACTGTTTTTT. It encodes CASSLGGEKLFF.

This clone was seen a few times. V usage is TRBV7-6 and J usage is TRBJ2-1; weak D call: TRBD2 (5 bases). This CDR3 spans 17 amino acids. Trimming removed 8 bases from V and 1 base from J, with 21 bases in between. The germline CDR1 and CDR2 sequences are SGHVS and FNYEAQ. This chain's CDR3 is CASFGEKRQDSYNEQFF. In DNA form, the CDR3 reads TGTGCCAGCTTCGGGGAGAAGCGGCAGGATTCCTACAATGAGCAGTTCTTC.

The chain is built from TRBV30 and TRBJ1-4; 9 bases agree with TRBD1. From germline, CDR1 is GTSNPN and CDR2 SVGIG (reference sequence). CDR3 length equals 13 residues. J was trimmed by 8 bases and V by 4 bases; bases with no gene match: 5. CDR3 coding DNA: TGTGCCTGGAACGGACAGGGGTTAGAAAAACTGTTTTTT. This encodes CAWNGQGLEKLFF.

V is TRBV4-1 and J is TRBJ2-7, with 9 bases that match TRBD2. This CDR3 is 16 amino acids long. Trimming took 4 bases from V and 0 from J; bases not matched to a gene: 7. Germline V gene data show CDR1 as MGHRA and CDR2 as YSYEKL. The CDR3 is CASSPLSGGFSYEQYF. The CDR3 DNA reads TGCGCCAGCAGCCCTCTGAGCGGGGGGTTCTCCTACGAGCAGTACTTC.

DNA of the CDR3: TGTGCCAGCAGCTCCTTCAAGCCCTACGAGCAGTACTTC. Amino acids: CASSSFKPYEQYF. This chain joins TRBV7-8 and TRBJ2-7; D is unresolved. The CDR3 is 13 residues long. In germline, CDR1 is SGHVS, CDR2 FQNEAQ. Trimming cost V 4 bases and J 2 bases, with 9 bases left between them. The variable domain in full, with the rest retrieved from reference TRBV7-8 and TRBJ2-7, is GAGVSQSPRYKVAKRGQDVALRCDPISGHVSLFWYQQALGQGPEFLTYFQNEAQLDKSGLPSDRFFAERPEGSVSTLKIQRTQQEDSAVYLCASSSFKPYEQYFGPGTRLTVT.

This clone occurred once. The chain joins TRBV4-1 to TRBJ2-7; D gene unclear. The CDR3 length is 14 residues. Germline CDR1 reads MGHRA; CDR2 reads YSYEKL. Trimming left V 2 bases short and J 0 bases short, with 8 bases between. The CDR3 region has the DNA TGCGCCAGCAGCCAATCTGGGCTCTCCTACGAGCAGTACTTC. Its protein is CASSQSGLSYEQYF.

This clone was detected only a few times. The rearrangement joins TRBV18 to TRBJ2-5, with D possibly matching TRBD2 (5 bases). The V end lost 5 bases, the J end lost 5 bases, and 12 bases lay between the germline ends. There are 13 residues in the CDR3. Germline V CDR1 and CDR2: KGHSH, LQKENI. In DNA form, the CDR3 reads TGTGCCAGCTCATTCGGACTGGGCGAGACCCAGTACTTC. Amino acid sequence: CASSFGLGETQYF.

This chain connects TRBV7-8 to TRBJ2-4; 7 bases match TRBD2. With V trimmed by 1 base and J by 6 bases, 6 bases remained unmatched. CDR1 and CDR2 from the germline V gene are SGHVS and FQNEAQ. The CDR3 extends over 15 amino acids. CDR3 region: CASSLERLAPNIQYF. CDR3 nucleotides: TGTGCCAGCAGCTTAGAGAGACTAGCACCAAACATTCAGTACTTC.

The genes are TRBV5-1 and TRBJ2-3; 8 nucleotides agree with TRBD1. Losses at the gene ends were 0 bases for V and 5 bases for J; bases not matched to a gene: 8. The CDR3 spans 16 residues. Germline V gene sequence: CDR1 SGHRS, CDR2 YFSETQ. DNA of the CDR3: TGCGCCAGCAGCTTGGGAGTCAGGGGGCTTGGAGATACGCAGTATTTT. Its protein is CASSLGVRGLGDTQYF.

The chain couples TRBV7-9 to TRBJ1-5, with 7 bases aligning to TRBD1. Trimming took 2 bases from V and 1 from J; bases not matched to a gene: 8. Per germline, CDR1 SEHNR and CDR2 FQNEAQ (reference sequence). The CDR3 covers 17 residues. CDR3 amino acids: CASSLFPGTASNQPQHF. The CDR3 nucleotides read TGTGCCAGCAGCTTATTTCCTGGGACAGCAAGCAATCAGCCCCAGCATTTT. Full variable domain (outside the CDR3, taken from reference TRBV7-9 and TRBJ1-5): DTGVSQNPRHKITKRGQNVTFRCDPISEHNRLYWYRQTLGQGPEFLTYFQNEAQLEKSRLLSDRFSAERPKGSFSTLEIQRTEQGDSAMYLCASSLFPGTASNQPQHFGDGTRLSIL.

The chain recombines TRBV27 with TRBJ2-7; D unresolved. Deletions cut 4 bases from V and 2 bases from J, with 9 bases between. This CDR3 has 13 residues. Germline CDR1 reads MNHEY; CDR2 reads SMNVEV (reference sequence). CDR3 loop: CASSSPRTYEQYF. The CDR3 DNA is TGTGCCAGCAGTTCCCCCAGGACCTACGAGCAGTACTTC.

The V and J genes are TRBV5-6 and TRBJ2-7; D perhaps matches TRBD2 (5 bases). Germline CDR1 SGHDT, CDR2 YYEEEE. This CDR3 is built from 14 residues. V was shortened by 0 bases and J by 5 bases, with 12 bases between the two germline ends. The DNA for the CDR3 is TGTGCCAGCAGCTTGGCGCTACCGGAGGACGAGCAGTACTTC. It specifies CASSLALPEDEQYF.

The chain combines TRBV5-1 with TRBJ2-1; D may be TRBD2 (5 bases). CDR1 and CDR2 from the germline V gene are SGHRS and YFSETQ. The CDR3 covers 13 residues. V lost 0 bases and J 5 bases, leaving 6 bases between the germline ends. The chain's CDR3 is CASSLDGDNEQFF. The DNA of the CDR3 is TGCGCCAGCAGCTTGGACGGGGACAATGAGCAGTTCTTC.

The genes are TRBV30 and TRBJ1-2; D ambiguous. The CDR3 length is 11 residues. Germline V gives CDR1 GTSNPN, CDR2 SVGIG (reference sequence). The ends were cut back, 3 bases at V and 9 bases at J, with 11 bases in the middle. The CDR3 region is CAWSAQTSYTF. CDR3 sequence (DNA): TGTGCCTGGAGCGCACAGACCAGCTACACCTTC.

The chain couples TRBV7-9 to TRBJ2-1, with D possibly matching TRBD2 (5 bases). CDR1 and CDR2 from the germline V gene are SEHNR and FQNEAQ (reference sequence). The CDR3 sequence is 16 residues long. V dropped 5 bases and J dropped 4 bases, with 18 bases sitting between them. DNA for the CDR3: TGTGCCAGCAGCCCTCGTGAGGGAGCTTCATACAATGAGCAGTTCTTC. Its protein is CASSPREGASYNEQFF.

This chain connects TRBV7-2 to TRBJ1-5; a weak D match, TRBD1 (6 bases). The V gene lost 5 bases and the J gene lost 0 bases, with 11 bases spanning the gap. Germline CDR1 reads SGHTA; CDR2 reads FQGNSA. The CDR3 loop spans 15 amino acids. The CDR3 region is CASSPRGNSNQPQHF. DNA for the CDR3: TGTGCCAGCAGCCCAAGGGGGAATAGCAATCAGCCCCAGCATTTT.

The chain has TRBV21-1 and TRBJ2-7; TRBD1, the table's D call, was not compared with the DNA. TRBV21-1 is an annotated pseudogene. The CDR3 spans 13 residues. The CDR3 region has the DNA TGTGCCAGGAAAAAGGGACAGCACGACGAGCAGTACTTC. This gives the protein CARKKGQHDEQYF.

V gene TRBV5-1 combines with J gene TRBJ2-3, with D unresolved. CDR3 length equals 15 residues. CDR1 and CDR2 from the germline V gene are SGHRS and YFSETQ. Trimming removed 4 bases from V and 3 bases from J, with 15 bases in between. The CDR3 DNA reads as TGCGCCAGCAGCCCCCGAGGCGTGAGTACAGATACGCAGTATTTT. Protein sequence: CASSPRGVSTDTQYF.

This chain connects TRBV5-1 to TRBJ1-5; D unclear. The ends were cut back, 2 bases at V and 6 bases at J, with 6 bases in the middle. CDR3 size: 12 residues. Germline CDR1 is SGHRS and CDR2 is YFSETQ. CDR3 loop: CASSFVLQPQHF. CDR3 nucleotides: TGCGCCAGCAGCTTTGTACTTCAGCCCCAGCATTTT.

The sample holds a few counts of this clone. The J gene is TRBJ1-5, the V gene TRBV6-6; no clear D. Per the germline V gene, CDR1 is MNHNY and CDR2 is SVGAGI (reference sequence). The CDR3 has 13 residues. Trimming cost V 4 bases and J 7 bases, with 11 bases left between them. This chain's CDR3 is CASSSGSGQPQHF. In nucleotides, the CDR3 is TGTGCCAGCAGTTCAGGTTCGGGACAGCCCCAGCATTTT.

The chain carries TRBV7-2 and TRBJ2-7, with D possibly matching TRBD2 (5 bases). With 1 base removed from V and 1 base from J, the gap between germline ends came to 8 bases. Germline lookup yields CDR1 SGHTA and CDR2 FQGNSA. CDR3 length: 14 amino acids. The CDR3 sequence is CASSLGPGSYEQYF. CDR3 in DNA: TGTGCCAGCAGCTTAGGCCCGGGGTCCTACGAGCAGTACTTC. Full variable domain (rest looked up from reference TRBV7-2 and TRBJ2-7): GAGVSQSPSNKVTEKGKDVELRCDPISGHTALYWYRQSLGQGLEFLIYFQGNSAPDKSGLPSDRFSAERTGGSVSTLTIQRTQQEDSAVYLCASSLGPGSYEQYFGPGTRLTVT.

The chain employs TRBV4-3 and TRBJ2-7; tentatively, D is TRBD1 (6 bases). The CDR3 has 15 residues. The V gene's germline CDR1 is LGHNA and CDR2 YSLEER. Trimming took off 0 bases at V and 3 bases at J, with 12 bases between the two ends. The CDR3 protein is CASSQDRDTLYEQYF. The CDR3 nucleotides read TGCGCCAGCAGCCAAGATCGGGACACCCTCTACGAGCAGTACTTC.

The rearrangement links TRBV7-8 to TRBJ2-7; 8 bases are shared with TRBD1. Germline-derived CDR1 and CDR2 are SGHVS and FQNEAQ. Germline trimming cut 2 bases from V and 5 bases from J; bases unmatched to any gene: 8. The CDR3 loop spans 15 amino acids. CDR3 sequence (DNA): TGTGCCAGCAGCTTATCAGGGGGCGCATTGAACGAGCAGTACTTC. Residues: CASSLSGGALNEQYF.

The chain couples TRBV6-5 to TRBJ1-2, with D possibly TRBD1 on 6 matching bases. CDR1 is MNHEY, CDR2 SVGAGI, per germline. The CDR3 runs 13 residues. The V end was cut by 10 bases, the J end by 3 bases, with 15 bases between. The CDR3, as DNA: TGTGCCACCAGGGGTGGGGCATACTATGGCTACACCTTC. The encoded protein is CATRGGAYYGYTF.